The sample holds one count of the clone carrying this T cell receptor (beta chain). The antigen is undetermined. Germline V gives CDR1 SQVTM, CDR2 ANQGSEA. The CDR3 spans 15 residues. Every TCR beta cDNA library bore unique molecular identifiers. TCRdb called the PCR reads again in MiXCR, with one record for every CDR3 protein. The sample consists of 650,000 to 850,000 distinct CDR3 sequences, approximately 50% of them appearing once. The sample belongs to a study of post-analysis software for immune sequencing data. Across the study: Patients had relapsing-remitting, secondary progressive or progressive-relapsing multiple sclerosis; some lacked subtype. Findings of the study overall: Higher frequency in patients than in controls was seen for roughly five TRBV segments, with TRBV5-6, TRBV5-1 and TRBV20-1 among them. The study found significantly lower normalized Chao1 diversity in multiple sclerosis patients than in controls. Pronounced co-clustering by F measure was evident among identically batched samples.

This chain uses TRBV29-1 with TRBJ2-5, with 7 bases fitting TRBD1. The J call may be faulty, since TRBJ2-7 better matches the DNA end. The clonotype was recovered from a girl aged 5-17 years with multiple sclerosis. Specimen: blood. The CDR3 loop reads CSAEMGAGQVGEQYF. The DNA for the CDR3 is TGCAGCGCTGAGATGGGAGCCGGACAGGTCGGCGAGCAGTACTTC.